The clone carrying this TCR beta chain was seen more than once but under ten times. Library preparation (for TCRbeta) was performed with unique molecular identifiers. Each CDR3 protein is one row after TCRdb ran MiXCR on the PCR reads. The sample includes over 550,000 distinct CDR3 sequences, roughly a tenth of them seen just once. These data are taken from a study of T-cell reconstitution after alpha-beta-depleted transplantation in children. Sequenced here: PBMCs from the stem cell graft donor, sampled from the stem cell graft. The receptor was isolated from a human donor who donated a stem cell graft to a child with acute myeloid leukemia.

CDR3 region: CASSVASNEQFF. CDR3 sequence (DNA): TGTGCCAGCAGCGTAGCTAGCAATGAGCAGTTCTTC. The chain links TRBV9 to TRBJ2-1; D is unresolved. CDR1 and CDR2 from the germline V gene are SGDLS and YYNGEE. The CDR3 runs 12 residues. V shed 0 bases and J shed 6 bases, with 4 bases lying between them.